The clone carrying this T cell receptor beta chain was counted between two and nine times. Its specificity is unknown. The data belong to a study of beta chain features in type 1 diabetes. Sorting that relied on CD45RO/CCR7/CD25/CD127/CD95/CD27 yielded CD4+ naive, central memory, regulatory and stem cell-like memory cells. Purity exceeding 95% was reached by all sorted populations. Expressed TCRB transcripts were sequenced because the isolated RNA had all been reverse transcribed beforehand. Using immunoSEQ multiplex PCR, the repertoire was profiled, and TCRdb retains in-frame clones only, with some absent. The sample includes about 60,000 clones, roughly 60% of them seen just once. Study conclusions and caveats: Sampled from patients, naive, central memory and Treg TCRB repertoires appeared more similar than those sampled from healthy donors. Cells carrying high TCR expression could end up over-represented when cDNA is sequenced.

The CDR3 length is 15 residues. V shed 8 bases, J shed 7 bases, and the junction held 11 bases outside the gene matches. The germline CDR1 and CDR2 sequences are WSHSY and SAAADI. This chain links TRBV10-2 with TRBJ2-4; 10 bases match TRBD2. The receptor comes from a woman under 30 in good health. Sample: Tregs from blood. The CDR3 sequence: CASRKSSGRVNIQYF. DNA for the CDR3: TGCGCCAGCCGTAAGTCTAGCGGGAGAGTCAACATTCAGTACTTC.